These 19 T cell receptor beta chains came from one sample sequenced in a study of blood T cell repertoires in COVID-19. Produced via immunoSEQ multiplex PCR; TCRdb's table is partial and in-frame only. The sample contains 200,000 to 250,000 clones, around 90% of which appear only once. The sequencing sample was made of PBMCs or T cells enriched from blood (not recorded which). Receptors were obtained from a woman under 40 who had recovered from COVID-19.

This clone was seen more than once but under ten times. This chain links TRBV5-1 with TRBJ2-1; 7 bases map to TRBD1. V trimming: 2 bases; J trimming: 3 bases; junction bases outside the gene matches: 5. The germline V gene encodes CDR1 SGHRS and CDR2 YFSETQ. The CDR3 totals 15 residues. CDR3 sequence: CASSLFGDSYNEQFF. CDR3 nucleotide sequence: TGCGCCAGCAGCTTATTTGGGGACAGCTACAATGAGCAGTTCTTC.

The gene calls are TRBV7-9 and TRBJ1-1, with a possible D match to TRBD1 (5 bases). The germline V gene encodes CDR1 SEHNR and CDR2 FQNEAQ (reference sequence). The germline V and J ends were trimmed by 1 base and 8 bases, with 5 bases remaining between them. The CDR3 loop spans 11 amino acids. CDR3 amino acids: CASSLGGEAFF. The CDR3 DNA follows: TGTGCCAGCAGCTTAGGGGGCGAAGCTTTCTTT.

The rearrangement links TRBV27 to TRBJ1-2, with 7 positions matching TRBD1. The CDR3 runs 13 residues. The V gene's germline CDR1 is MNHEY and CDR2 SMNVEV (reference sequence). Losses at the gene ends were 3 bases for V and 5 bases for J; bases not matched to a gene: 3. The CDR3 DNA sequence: TGTGCCAGCAGTTTCAGCAGGGGGTATGGCTACACCTTC. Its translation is CASSFSRGYGYTF.

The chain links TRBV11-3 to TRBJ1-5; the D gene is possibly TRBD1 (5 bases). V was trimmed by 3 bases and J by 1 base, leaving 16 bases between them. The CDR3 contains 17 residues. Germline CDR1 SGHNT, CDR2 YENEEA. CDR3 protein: CASSFGSRDFSNQPQHF. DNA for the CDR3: TGTGCCAGCAGCTTTGGTTCCCGGGACTTCAGCAATCAGCCCCAGCATTTT.

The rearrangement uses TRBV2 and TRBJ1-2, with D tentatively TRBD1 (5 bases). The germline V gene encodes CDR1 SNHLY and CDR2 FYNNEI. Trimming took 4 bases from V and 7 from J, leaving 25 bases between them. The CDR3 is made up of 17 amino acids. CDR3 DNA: TGTGCCAGCAGTGTGGGCGTCAGGGAGGGCCAAGGCGGTGGCTACACCTTC. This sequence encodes CASSVGVREGQGGGYTF. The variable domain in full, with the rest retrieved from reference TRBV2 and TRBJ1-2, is EPEVTQTPSHQVTQMGQEVILRCVPISNHLYFYWYRQILGQKVEFLVSFYNNEISEKSEIFDDQFSVERPDGSNFTLKIRSTKLEDSAMYFCASSVGVREGQGGGYTFGSGTRLTVV.

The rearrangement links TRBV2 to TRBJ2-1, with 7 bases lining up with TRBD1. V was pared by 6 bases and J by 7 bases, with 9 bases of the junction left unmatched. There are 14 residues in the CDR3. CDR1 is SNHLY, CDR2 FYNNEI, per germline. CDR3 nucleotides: TGTGCCAGCAGACGTGAACAGGGGTTGAATGAGCAGTTCTTC. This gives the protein CASRREQGLNEQFF.

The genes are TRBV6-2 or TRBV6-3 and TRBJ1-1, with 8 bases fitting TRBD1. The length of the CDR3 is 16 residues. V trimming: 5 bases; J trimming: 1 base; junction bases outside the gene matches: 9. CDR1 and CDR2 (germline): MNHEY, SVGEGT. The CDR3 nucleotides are TGTGCCAGCAGTCAAAGCACCGGGACAGGGAACACTGAAGCTTTCTTT. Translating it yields CASSQSTGTGNTEAFF.

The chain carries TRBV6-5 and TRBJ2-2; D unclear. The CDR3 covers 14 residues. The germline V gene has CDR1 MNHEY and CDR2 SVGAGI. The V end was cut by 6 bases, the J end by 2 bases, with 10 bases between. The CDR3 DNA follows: TGTGCCAGCAGCCTAATTGCCAACACCGGGGAGCTGTTTTTT. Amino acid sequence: CASSLIANTGELFF.

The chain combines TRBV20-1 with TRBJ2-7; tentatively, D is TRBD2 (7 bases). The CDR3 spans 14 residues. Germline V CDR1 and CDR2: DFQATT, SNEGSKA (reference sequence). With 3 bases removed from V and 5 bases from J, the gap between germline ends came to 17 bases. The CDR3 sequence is CSASARGASDEQYF. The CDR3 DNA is TGCAGTGCTAGTGCCCGGGGGGCCTCGGACGAGCAGTACTTC.

The CDR3 DNA reads as TGCGCCAGCAGCCCCAGTGTGGAGCGGACTAATGAAAAACTGTTTTTT. Translating gives CASSPSVERTNEKLFF. This chain joins TRBV4-1 and TRBJ1-4; D gene ambiguous. V lost 4 bases and J 2 bases, leaving 14 bases between the germline ends. Germline lookup yields CDR1 MGHRA and CDR2 YSYEKL. The length of the CDR3 is 16 residues.

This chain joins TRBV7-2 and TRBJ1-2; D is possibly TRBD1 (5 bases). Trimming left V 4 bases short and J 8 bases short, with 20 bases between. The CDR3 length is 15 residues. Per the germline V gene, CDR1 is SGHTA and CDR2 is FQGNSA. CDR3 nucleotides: TGTGCCAGCAGCTCCACCTCAGGAGGGGTGATGGGCTACACCTTC. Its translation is CASSSTSGGVMGYTF.

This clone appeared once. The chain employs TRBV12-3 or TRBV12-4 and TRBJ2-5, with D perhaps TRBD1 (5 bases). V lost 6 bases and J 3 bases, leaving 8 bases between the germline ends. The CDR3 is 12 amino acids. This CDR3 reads CASSLREETQYF. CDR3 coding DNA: TGTGCCAGCAGCCTCAGGGAAGAGACCCAGTACTTC.

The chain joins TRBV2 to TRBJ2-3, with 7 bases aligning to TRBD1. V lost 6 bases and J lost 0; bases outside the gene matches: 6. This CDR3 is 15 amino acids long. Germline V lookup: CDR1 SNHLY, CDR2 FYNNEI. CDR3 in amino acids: CASSRDRASTDTQYF. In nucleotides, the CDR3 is TGTGCCAGCAGCCGTGACAGGGCTAGCACAGATACGCAGTATTTT. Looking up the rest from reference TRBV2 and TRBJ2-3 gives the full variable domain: EPEVTQTPSHQVTQMGQEVILRCVPISNHLYFYWYRQILGQKVEFLVSFYNNEISEKSEIFDDQFSVERPDGSNFTLKIRSTKLEDSAMYFCASSRDRASTDTQYFGPGTRLTVL.

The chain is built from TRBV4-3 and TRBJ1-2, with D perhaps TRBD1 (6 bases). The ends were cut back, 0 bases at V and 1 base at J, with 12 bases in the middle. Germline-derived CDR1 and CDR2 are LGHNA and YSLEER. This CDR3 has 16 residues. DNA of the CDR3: TGCGCCAGCAGCCAAGACGCCCAGGGGAGTAACTATGGCTACACCTTC. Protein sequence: CASSQDAQGSNYGYTF.

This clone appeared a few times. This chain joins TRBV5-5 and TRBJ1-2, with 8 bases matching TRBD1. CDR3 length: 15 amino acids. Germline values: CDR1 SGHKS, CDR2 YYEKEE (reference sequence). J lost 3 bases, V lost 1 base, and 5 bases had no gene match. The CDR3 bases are TGTGCCAGCAGCTTGACGACAGGGGCTTACTATGGCTACACCTTC. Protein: CASSLTTGAYYGYTF.

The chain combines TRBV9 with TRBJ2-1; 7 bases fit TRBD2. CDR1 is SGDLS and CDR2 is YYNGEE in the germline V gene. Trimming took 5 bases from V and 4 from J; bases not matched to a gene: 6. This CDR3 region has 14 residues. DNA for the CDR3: TGTGCCAGCAGTGGGGACTACCCGTACAATGAGCAGTTCTTC. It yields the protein CASSGDYPYNEQFF.

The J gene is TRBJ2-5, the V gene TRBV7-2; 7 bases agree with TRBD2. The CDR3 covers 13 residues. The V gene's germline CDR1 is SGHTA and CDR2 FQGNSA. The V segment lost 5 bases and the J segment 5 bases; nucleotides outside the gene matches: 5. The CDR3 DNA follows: TGTGCCAGCAGCCTTAGACTAGCCGAGACCCAGTACTTC. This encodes CASSLRLAETQYF.

CDR3 residues: CASSLAPRGLSTEAFF. DNA for the CDR3: TGCGCCAGCAGCTTGGCCCCCAGGGGGCTGAGCACTGAAGCTTTCTTT. The gene calls are TRBV5-1 and TRBJ1-1, with 8 bases that match TRBD1. Germline CDR1 and CDR2: SGHRS and YFSETQ. CDR3 size: 16 residues. V was pared by 0 bases and J by 4 bases, with 8 bases of the junction left unmatched.

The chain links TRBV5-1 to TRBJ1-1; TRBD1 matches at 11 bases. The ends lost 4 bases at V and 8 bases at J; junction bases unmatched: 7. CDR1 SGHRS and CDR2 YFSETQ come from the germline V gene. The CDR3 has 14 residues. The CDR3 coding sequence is TGCGCCAGCAGCATAGGACAGGGGGCTGTCGAAGCTTTCTTT. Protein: CASSIGQGAVEAFF.